This note documents a single T cell receptor beta chain sequence. The target of this receptor is not known. No base quality information exists; no much larger clone differs at one position. Deletion took 0 bases off V and 5 bases off J, with a span of 6 bases between the germline ends. From cysteine to phenylalanine, the CDR3 is 13 amino acids long. Of the read, only the CDR3 DNA is kept; its 39 bases are in frame from base 1. The germline V gene encodes CDR1 SGHKS and CDR2 YYEKEE (reference sequence). The receptor library was made with the immunoSEQ multiplex PCR assay. For the multiplex PCR, a mixture combining 60 forward primers for TCR Vbeta segments and 13 reverse primers for TCR Jbeta segments was used. The CDR3 region of rearranged TCR beta genes was amplified from genomic DNA with a multiplex PCR assay. Amplified TCR beta libraries were sequenced as 87-base-pair reads on the Illumina HiSeq System. The authors' analysis ran thus. A later analysis counted about 82 million unique TCR beta chains across the 600 to 850 repertoires, and some 12 million of these chains were shared by at least two donors. Raw reads were error-corrected and collapsed into unique sequences by a nearest-neighbor algorithm in which closely related sequences were merged to remove PCR and sequencing errors. V, D and J gene segments were assigned by aligning CDR3 sequences to IMGT reference sequences. For a sequence to be retained, a match of at least six nucleotides was required to both a V gene segment and a J gene segment. Rearrangements were called productive when the CDR3 lacked stop codons and stayed in frame with V and J; all others were non-productive. Following IMGT convention, CDR3 was defined as the stretch from the second conserved V-encoded cysteine to the conserved J-encoded phenylalanine. The earlier analysis of fewer than 700 of the donors excluded sequences that lacked an unambiguous match to a single V gene segment. In an earlier analysis of about 590 of the donors, a V segment was called functional when productive rearrangements were above 56.7%, and segregating when the standard deviation between donors exceeded 5%. A statistical classification framework was built to diagnose cytomegalovirus status from the catalog of TCR beta chain sequences. In a later analysis, TCR nucleotide sequences were compared against IMGT/GENE-DB human TR gene sequences so that V and J genes could be assigned. The TCRdist pipeline was used in a later analysis to assign CDR3 sequences and most-parsimonious VDJ recombination scenarios. A later analysis defined each TCR beta chain by its CDR3 amino acid sequence plus V-gene family, and excluded reads lacking a unique V-gene family. To address suspected cross-contamination and a sequencing artifact, a later analysis removed approximately 590 highly shared, low-generation-probability nucleotide sequences. For each public chain, a later analysis derived a clonal expansion index from normalized ranks of inferred template counts within each repertoire. Generation probabilities in a later analysis came from a VDJ recombination model fitted to out-of-frame rearrangements, and those results were checked against IGoR. In a later analysis, TCR-TCR, TCR-HLA and TCR-CMV co-occurrence was scored with hypergeometric tests, and a repertoire-size bias correction was applied to TCR pairs. A later analysis estimated false discovery rates by permuting HLA or CMV assignments 20 times. In a later analysis, co-occurring TCRs were grouped using DBSCAN, with TCRdist sequence similarity added in when clustering inside HLA-allele-positive subsets. For co-occurrence clustering, repertoires with fewer than 30,000 or more than 120,000 public chains were excluded, along with five repertoires with anomalous nucleotide sharing. Not all clones reach the TCRdb copy of this immuneACCESS table, which keeps in-frame sequences only. Checked studies attribute under half of the gap to unresolved V genes and leave the rest unexplained. The DNA was the basis for D and trimming; V, J and clone size are from that table. Recorded for this sample are about 200,000 clones; around four fifths of them occurred a single time. Roughly 6% of the sample is held by the ten biggest clonotypes.

The cohort was made up of about 670 healthy bone marrow donors. At the time of sampling, every cohort member was nominally healthy, though immune exposures that went unrecorded were likely present. The donor tested CMV seropositive and was one of the 289 seropositive cohort members. A peripheral blood sample was collected from each donor, and TCR beta sequencing was performed on peripheral blood mononuclear cells. Genomic DNA extraction from the blood cell samples was performed with the Qiagen DNeasy Blood Extraction Kit. The data were obtained in a study of cytomegalovirus exposure and HLA in healthy donors (dated by TCRdb to 2016 to 2017). With respect to the entire study: According to an earlier analysis of several hundred of the donors, about 179 million T cells yielded approximately 120 million unique TCR beta sequences and 276 Gb of sequence data. HLA typing included class I and class II loci at four-digit resolution. A separate validation cohort of roughly 130 different subjects was used in addition to the 666-subject first cohort. Typing coverage differed by locus: A, B, C, DRB1 and DQB1 were typed in about 620-640 donors, DQA1 in about 560, DPA1 in approximately 600, and DPB1 in around 490. To decide whether each TCR beta V gene segment behaved as functional or pseudogenic, an earlier analysis of several hundred of the donors relied on high-throughput TCR beta sequencing. Every discovery cohort repertoire had been produced on one sequencing platform. The study aimed to test whether signatures of past pathogen exposure could be identified by cataloging public T cell receptors. In the later analysis, no new phenotypic data were used to find candidate immune exposures; instead, reliance was placed on TCR beta sequences and their occurrence across donors. Donor age, sex, ethnicity and CMV serostatus were collected together with the repertoire data. Genome-wide SNP genotypes for about 60% of the roughly 670 donors were used in a later genetic analysis, which treated that subset as a discovery cohort. The study combined high-throughput TCR immunosequencing, statistical association of individual TCRs with disease status, and machine learning to predict cytomegalovirus infection status. An early release that covered 640 HLA-typed donors contained about 300 gigabases of sequencing data and tens of millions of unique TCR sequences. In a later analysis, previously published TCR beta repertoires from hundreds of donors were re-analyzed and high-resolution HLA genotyping was added so that TCR occurrence patterns could be studied. Four or five DR-DQ haplotypes were treated as single units for association and clustering because of strong linkage in the cohort. The study profiled the T cell repertoires of fewer than 850 subjects by immunosequencing and related them to cytomegalovirus serostatus. The genetic ancestry cluster associated with self-reported Caucasian donors included around four fifths of the roughly 400 genotyped donors. On average, around 230,000 unique TCR beta nucleotide sequences were sequenced per donor among a few hundred genotyped donors of the cohort, with roughly 20% of those sequences being non-productive.

The paper as a whole reports these results and caveats: Immune exposure information for the cohort was limited to CMV serostatus. In vitro tests confirmed that a few of the cytomegalovirus-associated TCR beta chains recognize cytomegalovirus antigens. A later analysis reported that several top co-occurrence clusters appeared linked to parvovirus B19, influenza, CMV and Epstein-Barr virus. This cohort had only TCR beta chains sequenced, and the lack of alpha or paired-chain data limited which features could be detected. At a false discovery rate of 0.05, a later analysis linked under 20,000 TCR beta sequences to specific HLA alleles. The 87-base-pair reads could not distinguish some IMGT-functional V segments, including TRBV6-2 and TRBV6-3, so those segments were excluded. Most TCR sequences were observed very rarely across donors, whereas some public TCRs were present in many individuals. In a later analysis, the rate of TCR association differed among HLA loci, with DRB1 alleles having the most associated TCRs and HLA-C alleles having the fewest. Roughly uniform sequencing depth across donors was assumed in presence/absence analyses, although this assumption may not hold. It was suggested by the authors that the approach could potentially be generalized to other disease states and immunological phenotypes. Strong co-occurrence of HLA alleles, especially DR and DQ, made assigning TCR associations to individual alleles difficult. A later analysis found that most CMV-associated TCR beta chains appeared HLA-restricted, with HLA associations seemingly driven largely by CMV exposure. A cluster of highly shared sequence variants was judged likely to represent a technical artifact of the sequencing pipeline. In a later analysis, HLA-associated TCR beta chains were found to be more clonally expanded and to have lower generation probabilities than equally common non-associated chains. Correlated functional status among segregating V segments might reflect linkage disequilibrium, but an unknown experimental factor could not be ruled out. A total of about 180 TCR beta chains were listed by the study as associated with cytomegalovirus. An association between a missense DCLRE1C variant and V-gene and J-gene trimming of TCR beta chains was found in a later genetic analysis and replicated in an independent cohort. The classifier was reported to diagnose cytomegalovirus status with high specificity and sensitivity in both the original and validation cohorts. Because HLA typing was unavailable for some donors at each locus, only the typed subset was used in association tests. Because counts were too low, seventeen rarely observed V segments, including chromosome 9 orphons, were excluded from the earlier analysis of some 590 of the donors. A later genetic analysis reported fewer N-insertions in productive TCRs among donors in an Asian-associated ancestry cluster than the roughly 700-donor mean. Broadly in line with IMGT annotations, most TCR beta V segments showed up in productive rearrangements about 87% or about 30% of the time in an earlier analysis of 450 to 600 of the donors. A further reported finding was that TCR beta sequences accurately predicted the HLA-A and HLA-B alleles for most subjects in the first cohort.

The sequencing input was PBMCs. The sequence derives from a woman aged 50 to 60 in good health and CMV-seropositive. Recombination linked TRBV5-5 to TRBJ2-4; no D gene can be assigned with confidence. CDR3 sequence: CASSLEPQNIQYF. The nucleotide sequence is given as TGTGCCAGCAGCTTGGAGCCTCAAAACATTCAGTACTTC.